These 16 T cell receptor beta chains originate from one sample sequenced in a study of memory CD4+ T cells and cytomegalovirus serostatus (dated by TCRdb to between 2018 and 2021). Receptor amplification or capture employed the immunoSEQ multiplex PCR assay. TCRdb carries this immuneACCESS record with in-frame sequences only. Its versions omit some clonotypes, under half of them owing to an unresolved V gene in the studies checked, with the rest unexplained. The sample table holds over 65,000 clones, of which 75% to 90% were seen once. Of the sample, around 0.8% is held by the ten largest clones. A FACSAria II was used to sort memory CD4+ T cells, defined as single viable CD3+CD4+CD8-CD45RO+ cells. Sequenced: memory CD4+ T cells from blood. These receptor sequences come from an adult in good health and CMV-seronegative.

The chain combines TRBV28 with TRBJ1-2; 12 bases fit TRBD1. Losses at the gene ends were 6 bases for V and 8 bases for J; bases not matched to a gene: 7. The CDR3 has 14 residues. CDR1 is MDHEN, CDR2 SYDVKM, per germline. CDR3 nucleotide sequence: TGTGCCAGCAGCTCGGGACAGGGGGCTTGGGGCTACACCTTC. It codes for CASSSGQGAWGYTF.

This chain links TRBV15 with TRBJ2-7; 7 bases align to TRBD2. The CDR3 has 15 amino acids. CDR1 is LNHNV and CDR2 is YYDKDF in the germline V gene (reference sequence). Losses at the gene ends were 4 bases for V and 1 base for J; bases not matched to a gene: 7. The CDR3 bases are TGTGCCACCAGCACCTACCAGGGAGGGTCCTACGAGCAGTACTTC. Encoded protein: CATSTYQGGSYEQYF.

The CDR3 region is CASSLQAGGYDTQYF. The DNA of the CDR3 is TGTGCCAGCAGCTTACAAGCGGGGGGGTATGATACGCAGTATTTT. The rearrangement uses TRBV7-3 and TRBJ2-3, with 10 bases fitting TRBD2. CDR3 length: 15 amino acids. Looked up from germline, CDR1 is SGHTA and CDR2 is FQGTGA. After removal of 2 bases from V and 6 bases from J, the junction contained 5 bases not matched to a gene.

This chain uses TRBV18 with TRBJ1-4, with D perhaps matching TRBD1 (5 bases). There are 15 residues in the CDR3. From germline, CDR1 is KGHSH and CDR2 LQKENI. V dropped 3 bases and J dropped 6 bases, with 14 bases sitting between them. CDR3 protein: CASSPGIGADEKLFF. The CDR3 DNA is TGTGCCAGCTCACCGGGTATTGGGGCCGATGAAAAACTGTTTTTT.

This chain links TRBV5-4 with TRBJ2-3; 8 bases agree with TRBD1. Germline-derived CDR1 and CDR2 are SGHNT and YYREEE (reference sequence). V shed 1 base and J 3 bases; nucleotides not matched to a gene: 4. The CDR3 totals 15 residues. The CDR3 coding sequence is TGTGCCAGCAGCTTGAGGACAGGGCTGACAGATACGCAGTATTTT. Residues: CASSLRTGLTDTQYF.

V is TRBV28 and J is TRBJ2-5; a weak D match, TRBD2 (5 bases). This CDR3 is 14 amino acids long. Trimming removed 6 bases at V and 5 bases at J, with 16 bases between. CDR1 and CDR2 from the germline V gene are MDHEN and SYDVKM. The CDR3 DNA reads TGTGCCAGCAGCCGACCCAGTAGCGCTGAGACCCAGTACTTC. This encodes CASSRPSSAETQYF.

The genes are TRBV11-1 and TRBJ2-2; the D gene is possibly TRBD1 (5 bases). The CDR3 contains 16 residues. CDR1 and CDR2 (germline): SGHAT, FQDESV (reference sequence). Trimming removed 1 base from V and 1 base from J, with 10 bases in between. DNA of the CDR3: TGTGCCAGCAGCTTAGATCCAGGGCGGAACACCGGGGAGCTGTTTTTT. This sequence encodes CASSLDPGRNTGELFF.

The rearrangement uses TRBV7-2 and TRBJ1-1; D not certain. Germline V gene lookup returns CDR1 SGHTA and CDR2 FQGNSA. CDR3 size: 15 residues. V was pared by 3 bases and J by 0 bases, with 11 bases between. The CDR3, as DNA: TGTGCCAGCAGCTTTCTTCGGCCTATGAACACTGAAGCTTTCTTT. Protein sequence: CASSFLRPMNTEAFF.

This sequence joins TRBV6-1 and TRBJ1-1; D not resolved. Germline CDR1 and CDR2: MNHNS and SASEGT. V was cut by 1 base and J by 5 bases, with 14 bases left in between. This CDR3 contains 15 residues. The CDR3 loop reads CASSEGPGIGTEAFF. The DNA of the CDR3 is TGTGCCAGCAGTGAAGGGCCGGGGATTGGGACTGAAGCTTTCTTT.

The J gene is TRBJ1-2, the V gene TRBV4-1, with D uncertain. The CDR3 sequence is 14 residues long. Germline lookup yields CDR1 MGHRA and CDR2 YSYEKL. Trimming took 4 bases from V and 1 from J, leaving 10 bases between them. This CDR3 reads CASSLKTGNYGYTF. The DNA of the CDR3 is TGCGCCAGCAGCCTGAAAACGGGTAACTATGGCTACACCTTC.

The V and J genes are TRBV30 and TRBJ2-7; 7 positions agree with TRBD1. From germline, CDR1 is GTSNPN and CDR2 SVGIG (reference sequence). The CDR3 consists of 12 residues. With V trimmed by 5 bases and J by 3 bases, 4 bases remained unmatched. CDR3 coding DNA: TGTGCCTGGGGGGACAGAAACTACGAGCAGTACTTC. Translating it yields CAWGDRNYEQYF.

The chain joins TRBV5-1 to TRBJ2-7; D remains ambiguous. V lost 6 bases to trimming and J lost 5 bases, with 21 bases between them. The CDR3 totals 15 residues. Germline CDR1 SGHRS, CDR2 YFSETQ. CDR3: CASIPPLGLGDEQYF. DNA of the CDR3: TGCGCCAGCATCCCCCCCCTAGGGCTAGGAGACGAGCAGTACTTC.

The gene calls are TRBV2 and TRBJ1-5, with D hard to call. V was trimmed by 6 bases and J by 0 bases, leaving 9 bases between them. Germline V gives CDR1 SNHLY, CDR2 FYNNEI. The CDR3 loop spans 14 amino acids. The CDR3 reads CASSAEFSNQPQHF. CDR3 sequence (DNA): TGTGCCAGCAGCGCCGAGTTTAGCAATCAGCCCCAGCATTTT.

V is TRBV2 and J is TRBJ2-5; unclear D gene. CDR1 SNHLY and CDR2 FYNNEI come from the germline V gene. The CDR3 spans 11 residues. V lost 5 bases and J 5 bases, leaving 6 bases between the germline ends. This CDR3 reads CASSLGETQYF. Here the CDR3 DNA reads TGTGCCAGCAGTTTGGGTGAGACCCAGTACTTC.

The rearrangement links TRBV7-6 to TRBJ1-3; TRBD1 aligns across 12 bases. In germline, CDR1 is SGHVS, CDR2 FNYEAQ. CDR3 length equals 17 residues. After removal of 5 bases from V and 4 bases from J, the junction contained 9 bases not matched to a gene. CDR3 bases: TGTGCCAGCAGCCTTTGGGACAGGGGGCTGTTCGGAAACACCATATATTTT. Protein product: CASSLWDRGLFGNTIYF.

This clone was found a few times. This chain links TRBV2 with TRBJ1-5; D ambiguous. There are 13 residues in the CDR3. Trimming stripped 2 bases from V and 6 bases from J, with 8 bases between. The germline CDR1 and CDR2 sequences are SNHLY and FYNNEI. In nucleotides, the CDR3 is TGTGCCAGCAGTGAAAAGGCTATTCAGCCCCAGCATTTT. Its translation is CASSEKAIQPQHF.